This TCR beta chain came from a study of T cell repertoires in ileal Crohn's disease. Overall study results and limits: The median delay to postoperative endoscopy was 6.9 months.

The germline V gene encodes CDR1 MNHEY and CDR2 SVGAGI. V was trimmed by 10 bases and J by 7 bases, leaving 13 bases between them. This CDR3 region has 11 residues. The time point is: neoterminal ileum biopsy at postoperative endoscopy, about 6 months after surgery. Profiled with immunoSEQ multiplex PCR; TCRdb holds only in-frame clones, not every one. The repertoire holds about 11,000 clones, with roughly 80% as singletons. About this clone itself: Its matching antigen is unknown.

The V call is TRBV6-5, the J call TRBJ1-1, with D unclear. The specimen sequenced was ileal tissue. This sequence originates from an adult with Crohn's disease. The DNA of the CDR3 is TGTGCCACGATGAGGAAGTTTGAAGCTTTCTTT. Its protein is CATMRKFEAFF.